This is a list of T cell receptor beta chains from one sample in a study of CD8 T cells in Susac syndrome. TCRdb re-called the immunoSEQ multiplex PCR reads with MiXCR, one entry per CDR3 protein. The sample holds 150,000 to 200,000 distinct CDR3 sequences, about 94% seen once. Source material: CD4+ T cells from PBMCs. These receptors all stem from a human donor in good health. CDR3s include the opening cysteine and the closing phenylalanine or tryptophan. A D gene is named only where the DNA matches it firmly. Some rows have no size entry. The others give once, few or many, or a class for an expanded clone.

TRBJ2-1 TRBV12-3/TRBV12-4 NA TRBD2 CASTFSGVLSSYNEQFF TGTGCCAGCACCTTTAGCGGGGTCCTTAGCTCCTACAATGAGCAGTTCTTC
TRBJ2-7 TRBV24-1 NA NA CATSDVDSYEQYF TGTGCCACCAGTGATGTGGACAGCTACGAGCAGTACTTC
TRBJ2-1 TRBV20-1 NA TRBD2 CSAGGVSSGSLSTEQFF TGCAGTGCCGGAGGGGTATCTAGCGGGAGTCTATCCACTGAGCAGTTCTTC
TRBJ2-3 TRBV29-1 NA NA CSVPGPGQQYF TGCAGCGTTCCAGGCCCGGGACAGCAGTATTTT
TRBJ1-2 TRBV30 NA TRBD1 CAWRKAGQTGGYTF TGTGCCTGGCGTAAGGCGGGACAGACAGGGGGCTACACCTTC
TRBJ2-5 TRBV2 once NA CASRQFTGKETQYF TGTGCCAGCAGACAATTCACAGGGAAAGAGACCCAGTACTTC
TRBJ2-1 TRBV27 NA NA CASSPIGSYNEQFF TGTGCCAGCAGTCCCATCGGCTCCTACAATGAGCAGTTCTTC
TRBJ1-5 TRBV19 NA TRBD1 CACSGTGPQPQHF TGTGCCTGTTCCGGGACAGGGCCCCAGCCCCAGCATTTT
TRBJ2-7 TRBV30 NA TRBD2 CAWSVTSGTYEQYF TGTGCCTGGAGTGTAACTAGCGGGACCTACGAGCAGTACTTC
TRBJ2-3 TRBV6-2/TRBV6-3 NA TRBD2 CASSSAGLAEHTQYF TGTGCCAGCAGTTCCGCGGGACTAGCGGAACATACGCAGTATTTT
TRBJ2-7 TRBV20-1 NA NA CSARPYLGPIYEQYF TGCAGTGCTAGGCCTTACCTCGGACCCATTTACGAGCAGTACTTC
TRBJ2-5 TRBV4-3 NA TRBD2 CASSQEREYGTQYF TGCGCCAGCAGCCAAGAGCGGGAGTACGGGACCCAGTACTTC
TRBJ2-5 TRBV4-2 once NA CASSQDLQGGKTQYF TGTGCCAGCAGCCAAGACTTGCAGGGCGGAAAGACCCAGTACTTC
TRBJ2-7 TRBV11-1 NA NA CASSLVWAYEQYF TGTGCCAGCAGCCTAGTATGGGCCTACGAGCAGTACTTC
TRBJ1-1 TRBV3-1 NA NA CASSQLAGMNTEAFF TGTGCCAGCAGCCAATTGGCAGGAATGAACACTGAAGCTTTCTTT
TRBJ2-7 TRBV20-1 NA TRBD2 CSARGTGLAYEQYF TGCAGTGCTAGAGGCACGGGACTAGCCTACGAGCAGTACTTC
TRBJ1-1 TRBV14 NA NA CASSQVGRYTEAFF TGTGCCAGCAGCCAAGTGGGGCGCTACACTGAAGCTTTCTTT
TRBJ1-1 TRBV20-1 NA TRBD1 CSAIPGTGGETEAFF TGCAGTGCTATTCCCGGGACAGGGGGCGAGACTGAAGCTTTCTTT
TRBJ2-1 TRBV12-3/TRBV12-4 NA NA CASSLRSSYNEQFF TGTGCCAGCAGTTTACGGAGCTCCTACAATGAGCAGTTCTTC
TRBJ1-1 TRBV20-1 NA NA CSDRDTEAFF TGCAGTGACAGGGACACTGAAGCTTTCTTT
TRBJ1-1 TRBV6-2/TRBV6-3 NA NA CASSQIGTEAFF TGTGCCAGCAGTCAGATCGGGACTGAAGCTTTCTTT
TRBJ2-2 TRBV27 NA NA CASSRGYGANTGELFF TGTGCCAGCAGTCGAGGGTACGGAGCGAACACCGGGGAGCTGTTTTTT
TRBJ2-1 TRBV20-1 NA TRBD2 CSETRSGRWDEQFF TGCAGTGAAACACGGAGCGGGAGGTGGGATGAGCAGTTCTTC
TRBJ2-2 TRBV27 NA NA CASSRLAGELFF TGTGCCAGCAGCAGACTAGCCGGGGAGCTGTTTTTT
TRBJ2-3 TRBV27 NA NA CASSPRDASDTQYF TGTGCCAGCAGTCCCCGGGACGCATCAGATACGCAGTATTTT
TRBJ2-5 TRBV28 NA TRBD1 CASSLSLSQGRETQYF TGTGCCAGCAGTTTAAGTCTTTCACAGGGGAGAGAGACCCAGTACTTC
TRBJ2-4 TRBV29-1 NA TRBD2 CSVEVGGENIQYF TGCAGCGTTGAAGTGGGAGGGGAAAACATTCAGTACTTC
TRBJ2-7 TRBV21-1 NA NA CARTRDTASYEQYF TGTGCCCGAACCCGGGACACTGCATCCTACGAGCAGTACTTC
TRBJ2-5 TRBV3-1 NA NA CASSQVGTGLIQYF TGTGCCAGCAGCCAAGTGGGGACTGGCCTTATCCAGTACTTC
TRBJ2-1 TRBV4-3 NA TRBD1 CASNRDRGIDEQFF TGCGCCAGCAACCGGGACAGGGGGATCGATGAGCAGTTCTTC
TRBJ1-2 TRBV29-1 NA NA CSVVGISYGYTF TGCAGCGTTGTCGGGATTAGCTATGGCTACACCTTC
TRBJ2-3 TRBV24-1 NA NA CATSDAQFPSNTDTQYF TGTGCCACCAGTGATGCACAGTTCCCCTCGAACACAGATACGCAGTATTTT
TRBJ2-5 TRBV7-8 NA NA CASSFDRVSGETQYF TGTGCCAGCAGCTTCGATAGGGTCTCTGGGGAGACCCAGTACTTC